The rows below give T cell receptor beta chains drawn from one sample of a study of blood T cell repertoires in COVID-19. The repertoire was sequenced with immunoSEQ multiplex PCR; TCRdb's copy has only in-frame clones and lacks some. The profile shows around 400,000 clones, around 87% of them singletons. Sequencing was performed on peripheral blood. All receptors derive from a woman in her sixties or seventies with COVID-19, enrolled during active disease. Each CDR3 is given without its conserved first and last residue.

>TRBV5-1|TRBJ2-3
ASSATGTSTDTQY
>TRBV4-1|TRBJ2-5
ASSPEGGTRETQY
>TRBV12-3/TRBV12-4|TRBJ2-7
ASRLTGTYEQY
>TRBV15|TRBJ1-5
ATSRESAGGQPQH
>TRBV2|TRBJ2-7
ASSHSYEQY
>TRBV7-9|TRBJ2-7
ASSTSRGRTYEQY
>TRBV11-2|TRBJ1-6
ASSTRQTGSPLH
>TRBV19|TRBJ2-1
ASSIVSGGPFNEQF
>TRBV9|TRBJ2-7
ASSEGQASSYEQY
>TRBV12-3/TRBV12-4|TRBJ1-1
ASSPELDTEAF
>TRBV2|TRBJ2-1
ASRLRDSYNEQF
>TRBV30|TRBJ2-1
AWSVSRTSGGTESRF
>TRBV19|TRBJ2-7
ANKTVKSPHEQY
>TRBV11-2|TRBJ2-2
ASSLGTYPTTGELF
>TRBV5-4|TRBJ1-2
ASSGGQVPYGYT
>TRBV2|TRBJ2-7
ASMLETYEQY
>TRBV11-2|TRBJ1-2
ASRPDSPRAYT
>TRBV5-1|TRBJ1-2
ASSELPSNYGYT
>TRBV11-3|TRBJ2-3
ASSSRGADTQY
>TRBV11-1|TRBJ1-2
ASSDRGIGYT
>TRBV7-3|TRBJ2-7
ASSLTRAYEQY
>TRBV5-1|TRBJ2-5
ASSLEGARETQY
>TRBV7-3|TRBJ2-1
ASSPGTSGADEQF
>TRBV5-8|TRBJ2-1
ASSLIKLAGGRNEQF
>TRBV12-5|TRBJ2-3
ASGLVRGSGGTDTQY
>TRBV6-5|TRBJ1-1
ASSYFGQGRAF
>TRBV6-5|TRBJ1-2
ASNAQGRDYGYT
>TRBV28|TRBJ1-6
ASNYPTQGGNSPLH
>TRBV6-4|TRBJ2-5
ASSDSYHTGRGETQY
>TRBV6-5|TRBJ2-2
ASRTSVGGELF
>TRBV5-5|TRBJ2-7
ATSQRTGQTYEQY
>TRBV6-5|TRBJ1-4
ASTRLTRGEKLF
>TRBV2|TRBJ1-1
ASSLPGGWIPGAF
>TRBV24-1|TRBJ2-2
ATSDPTSGGAFGELF
>TRBV19|TRBJ1-1
ASRTDLNTEAF
>TRBV16|TRBJ1-1
ASSQRAGGSGNTEAF